The sequence of this T cell receptor (beta chain) was determined in a study of T cells in women clearing cervical HPV infection. Concerning this clone itself: The read finishes 3 residues shy of the CDR3 end, and the germline J gene is used to complete it.

CDR3 length: 12 residues. Germline loops: CDR1 SQVTM, CDR2 ANQGSEA. Trimming shortened V by 7 bases and J by 3 bases, and 10 bases separated the two germline ends. Some clones are missing from TCRdb's copy, which holds only in-frame ones; the method was immunoSEQ multiplex PCR. The sample has 36,000 or so clones. The sequence derives from a woman aged 18-69 years with a cervical HPV16 infection that either progressed to CIN3+ or cleared (not recorded which). The chain is built from TRBV29-1 and TRBJ2-4; perhaps TRBD2 as D (5 bases). Sequencing was done on a sample of blood buffy coat. CDR3 amino acids: CSAGRIKNIQYF. The CDR3 DNA, read in part, is TGCAGCGCGGGGAGAATCAAAAACATT.